Each of the 27 T cell receptor beta chains below was sequenced from the same sample in a study of cytomegalovirus exposure and HLA in healthy donors. The study ran its PCR with 60 Vbeta and 13 Jbeta primers. The method was immunoSEQ multiplex PCR; TCRdb's version includes in-frame clones alone and lacks a portion of them. The profile shows about 77,000 clones, about four fifths of them singletons. Sequences were obtained from PBMCs. The receptor source for this set is a middle-aged man in good health and CMV-seronegative.

J is TRBJ1-2 and V is TRBV5-1, with D perhaps TRBD1 (6 bases). CDR3 length equals 15 residues. Germline values: CDR1 SGHRS, CDR2 YFSETQ. The germline V and J ends were trimmed by 4 bases and 2 bases, with 15 bases remaining between them. CDR3 nucleotide sequence: TGCGCCAGCAGCCTCCGGGACATCAGAAACTATGGCTACACCTTC. Encoded protein: CASSLRDIRNYGYTF.

This chain links TRBV7-6 with TRBJ2-7; TRBD1 matches 8 bases. V gave up 1 base and J gave up 7 bases; unmatched junction bases: 18. Per germline, CDR1 SGHVS and CDR2 FNYEAQ. The CDR3 has 18 residues. As DNA, the CDR3 is TGTGCCAGCAGCTTAGTCGGACAGGGACAACTGGGGAAGCGAGAGCAGTACTTC. Its translation is CASSLVGQGQLGKREQYF.

The rearrangement links TRBV29-1 to TRBJ2-7, with TRBD1 matching over 10 bases. This CDR3 comprises 13 residues. Germline lookup yields CDR1 SQVTM and CDR2 ANQGSEA. J lost 2 bases, V lost 6 bases, and 4 bases had no gene match. CDR3 coding DNA: TGCAGCGTGAAGACAGGGGGCCCCTACGAGCAGTACTTC. This sequence encodes CSVKTGGPYEQYF.

This clone was recorded once. The V gene is TRBV28, the J gene TRBJ2-7; TRBD2 is a possible D gene (5 bases). The CDR3 has 16 residues. V lost 2 bases and J lost 1, with 15 bases in between. Per the germline V gene, CDR1 is MDHEN and CDR2 is SYDVKM. Written as DNA, the CDR3 is TGTGCCAGCAGTTTAAATGAGGGAGAAGGGTCCTACGAGCAGTACTTC. It yields the protein CASSLNEGEGSYEQYF. The full variable domain, completed using reference TRBV28 and TRBJ2-7, is DVKVTQSSRYLVKRTGEKVFLECVQDMDHENMFWYRQDPGLGLRLIYFSYDVKMKEKGDIPEGYSVSREKKERFSLILESASTNQTSMYLCASSLNEGEGSYEQYFGPGTRLTVT.

Notes on this clone: The sample carries other DNA sequences with the same CDR3. V gene TRBV6-1 combines with J gene TRBJ1-2, with no clear D. The CDR3 runs to 15 residues. From germline, CDR1 is MNHNS and CDR2 SASEGT. Trimming took 0 bases from V and 3 from J, leaving 11 bases between them. In DNA, the CDR3 is TGTGCCAGCAGTGAAGCGCTCCGGGAATACTATGGCTACACCTTC. Protein sequence: CASSEALREYYGYTF.

The chain recombines TRBV2 with TRBJ2-7; D ambiguous. There are 12 residues in the CDR3. Germline V gene lookup returns CDR1 SNHLY and CDR2 FYNNEI. V gave up 6 bases and J gave up 3 bases, with 9 bases separating them. The CDR3 sequence is CASRGSGYEQYF. The DNA for the CDR3 is TGTGCCAGCAGGGGCTCCGGCTACGAGCAGTACTTC.

V usage is TRBV27 and J usage is TRBJ2-1; a weak D match, TRBD2 (5 bases). Trimming left V 2 bases short and J 9 bases short, with 8 bases between. The CDR3 consists of 12 residues. Looked up from germline, CDR1 is MNHEY and CDR2 is SMNVEV (reference sequence). CDR3 sequence reads: CASSLTGSEQFF. The CDR3 bases are TGTGCCAGCAGTTTAACGGGGTCTGAGCAGTTCTTC.

J is TRBJ2-7 and V is TRBV30; D is possibly TRBD1 (6 bases). The CDR3 consists of 12 residues. V lost 5 bases and J lost 4, with 12 bases in between. Germline V gene data show CDR1 as GTSNPN and CDR2 as SVGIG (reference sequence). The CDR3 DNA reads as TGTGCCTGGGCCCGGGACAAATACGAGCAGTACTTC. Its translation: CAWARDKYEQYF.

This chain uses TRBV7-3 with TRBJ2-5, with D perhaps TRBD1 (5 bases). Germline values: CDR1 SGHTA, CDR2 FQGTGA. Trimming took off 2 bases at V and 5 bases at J, with 9 bases between the two ends. This CDR3 has 13 amino acids. This chain's CDR3 is CASSLARDETQYF. The DNA of the CDR3 is TGTGCCAGCAGCTTAGCCAGGGATGAGACCCAGTACTTC.

The chain carries TRBV5-6 and TRBJ2-1; D remains ambiguous. Per the germline V gene, CDR1 is SGHDT and CDR2 is YYEEEE. Trimming pared 0 bases from V and 3 bases from J, leaving 10 bases between. The CDR3 has 15 amino acids. In nucleotides, the CDR3 is TGTGCCAGCAGCTTGGGCTGGCGGAACTACAATGAGCAGTTCTTC. Translated, it gives CASSLGWRNYNEQFF. The variable domain in full, with the rest retrieved from reference TRBV5-6 and TRBJ2-1, is DAGVTQSPTHLIKTRGQQVTLRCSPKSGHDTVSWYQQALGQGPQFIFQYYEEEERQRGNFPDRFSGHQFPNYSSELNVNALLLGDSALYLCASSLGWRNYNEQFFGPGTRLTVL.

This chain uses TRBV20-1 with TRBJ1-1, with D uncertain. The CDR3 extends over 11 amino acids. CDR1 and CDR2 from the germline V gene are DFQATT and SNEGSKA (reference sequence). V was pared by 4 bases and J by 4 bases, with 7 bases between. In nucleotides, the CDR3 is TGCAGTGCTAAAGGAGTCACTGAAGCTTTCTTT. Translated: CSAKGVTEAFF.

The chain has TRBV7-3 and TRBJ2-7; D not resolved. The germline gives CDR1 SGHTA, CDR2 FQGTGA. The CDR3 loop spans 11 amino acids. V was trimmed by 5 bases and J by 9 bases, leaving 11 bases between them. The CDR3 loop is CASSAGCGQYF. The CDR3 region has the DNA TGTGCCAGCAGCGCCGGTTGTGGGCAGTACTTC.

This chain joins TRBV5-8 and TRBJ1-4; no clear D. V lost 6 bases and J 5 bases, leaving 11 bases between the germline ends. The germline gives CDR1 SGHTS, CDR2 YDEGEE. This CDR3 is 13 amino acids long. The DNA for the CDR3 is TGTGCCAGCACCCCGGGGAGGAATGAAAAACTGTTTTTT. Translation: CASTPGRNEKLFF.

The J gene is TRBJ1-5, the V gene TRBV6-5, with 7 bases matching TRBD1. After removal of 5 bases from V and 3 bases from J, the junction contained 4 bases not matched to a gene. CDR1 is MNHEY, CDR2 SVGAGI, per germline. The CDR3 length is 14 residues. CDR3 nucleotide sequence: TGTGCCAGCAGTAGGGGGACAGTCAATCAGCCCCAGCATTTT. Translated: CASSRGTVNQPQHF.

In the case of this clone: A junction end diverges from the germline sequence, so it may reflect a read error. The chain is built from TRBV7-9 and TRBJ1-2; the D gene is possibly TRBD1 (6 bases). Germline CDR1 SEHNR, CDR2 FQNEAQ (reference sequence). The CDR3 consists of 13 residues. DNA for the CDR3: TGTTCCAGCAGCCTTGGGACATTCTATGGCTACACCTTC. Translation gives CSSSLGTFYGYTF. Drawing the rest from reference TRBV7-9 and TRBJ1-2, the complete variable domain is DTGVSQNPRHKITKRGQNVTFRCDPISEHNRLYWYRQTLGQGPEFLTYFQNEAQLEKSRLLSDRFSAERPKGSFSTLEIQRTEQGDSAMYLCSSSLGTFYGYTFGSGTRLTVV.

The chain joins TRBV9 to TRBJ1-4; D might be TRBD1 (6 bases). The CDR3 spans 16 residues. Germline CDR1 reads SGDLS; CDR2 reads YYNGEE. V was cut by 3 bases and J by 8 bases, with 20 bases left in between. CDR3: CASSDKRGGQSEKLFF. CDR3 in DNA: TGTGCCAGCAGCGACAAACGCGGGGGGCAGAGCGAAAAACTGTTTTTT.

There are a few counts of this clone. This sequence joins TRBV6-6 and TRBJ2-1; D is possibly TRBD2 (6 bases). The CDR3 length is 14 residues. Germline V gives CDR1 MNHNY, CDR2 SVGAGI (reference sequence). V dropped 1 base and J dropped 6 bases, with 10 bases sitting between them. This CDR3 is CASSYWQGGNEQFF. CDR3 coding DNA: TGTGCCAGCAGTTACTGGCAGGGAGGCAATGAGCAGTTCTTC.

This clone was counted once. Germline is not matched at one junction end, which may reflect a read error. This CDR3 is CASSFATDNEQFF. In DNA form, the CDR3 reads TGTGCTAGCAGCTTCGCGACAGACAATGAGCAGTTCTTC. The chain combines TRBV7-7 with TRBJ2-1; the D gene is possibly TRBD1 (5 bases). Germline CDR1 SSHAT, CDR2 FNYEAQ (reference sequence). CDR3 length equals 13 residues. The complete variable domain, with remaining parts taken from reference TRBV7-7 and TRBJ2-1, reads GAGVSQSPRYKVTKRGQDVTLRCDPISSHATLYWYQQALGQGPEFLTYFNYEAQPDKSGLPSDRFSAERPEGSISTLTIQRTEQRDSAMYRCASSFATDNEQFFGPGTRLTVL.

V gene TRBV29-1 combines with J gene TRBJ2-2; 7 positions match TRBD1. Germline loops: CDR1 SQVTM, CDR2 ANQGSEA. V trimming: 5 bases; J trimming: 7 bases; junction bases outside the gene matches: 10. This CDR3 contains 14 residues. CDR3 protein: CSVPRQGRFGELFF. The CDR3 DNA reads TGCAGCGTTCCGAGACAGGGTCGATTCGGGGAGCTGTTTTTT.

This chain links TRBV19 with TRBJ2-2; D gene ambiguous. The CDR3 is 13 residues long. Trimming took 7 bases from V and 4 from J, leaving 10 bases between them. Looked up from germline, CDR1 is LNHDA and CDR2 is SQIVND (reference sequence). For the CDR3, the DNA is TGTGCCAGTATTCAAAGCTCCACCGGGGAGCTGTTTTTT. Translated, it gives CASIQSSTGELFF.

The gene calls are TRBV29-1 and TRBJ2-7; D perhaps matches TRBD2 (5 bases). The CDR3 has 13 amino acids. Per the germline V gene, CDR1 is SQVTM and CDR2 is ANQGSEA. V was pared by 4 bases and J by 1 base, with 11 bases between. The CDR3 nucleotides read TGCAGCGTTGCCGCCGGGGTGTCCTACGAGCAGTACTTC. This gives the protein CSVAAGVSYEQYF.

The chain links TRBV27 to TRBJ2-7; possible D gene TRBD2, 5 bases. The V and J ends lost 2 bases and 5 bases respectively, with 10 bases between them. The germline gives CDR1 MNHEY, CDR2 SMNVEV (reference sequence). There are 13 residues in the CDR3. CDR3 nucleotide sequence: TGTGCCAGCAGTTTACGGTCGGGGAACGAGCAGTACTTC. Encoded protein: CASSLRSGNEQYF.

J is TRBJ1-5 and V is TRBV7-9, with 7 bases identical to TRBD1. After removal of 5 bases from V and 7 bases from J, the junction contained 5 bases not matched to a gene. This CDR3 is 13 amino acids long. Germline CDR1 reads SEHNR; CDR2 reads FQNEAQ (reference sequence). The CDR3 protein is CASSTQGDQPQHF. CDR3 coding DNA: TGTGCCAGCAGCACGCAGGGGGACCAGCCCCAGCATTTT.

The rearrangement joins TRBV30 to TRBJ2-3; TRBD2 is a possible D gene (6 bases). Germline V gene data show CDR1 as GTSNPN and CDR2 as SVGIG (reference sequence). Trimming pared 4 bases from V and 6 bases from J, leaving 20 bases between. The CDR3 contains 15 residues. CDR3: CAWTRTGVQWDTQYF. Written as DNA, the CDR3 is TGTGCCTGGACTCGTACGGGGGTTCAGTGGGATACGCAGTATTTT. Variable domain in full (rest from reference TRBV30 and TRBJ2-3): SQTIHQWPATLVQPVGSPLSLECTVEGTSNPNLYWYRQAAGRGLQLLFYSVGIGQISSEVPQNLSASRPQDRQFILSSKKLLLSDSGFYLCAWTRTGVQWDTQYFGPGTRLTVL.

V is TRBV30 and J is TRBJ1-4; no clear D. V was clipped by 2 bases and J by 8 bases, with 6 bases between them. Germline lookup yields CDR1 GTSNPN and CDR2 SVGIG (reference sequence). The CDR3 covers 11 residues. The DNA for the CDR3 is TGTGCCTGGAGTAATCGGGAAAAACTGTTTTTT. It specifies CAWSNREKLFF.

The chain joins TRBV20-1 to TRBJ2-7; D not resolved. The CDR3 has 11 residues. With 5 bases removed from V and 5 bases from J, the gap between germline ends came to 10 bases. CDR1 and CDR2 (germline): DFQATT, SNEGSKA (reference sequence). As DNA, the CDR3 is TGCAGTGCTGCTCTAGTCGACGAGCAGTACTTC. Amino acids: CSAALVDEQYF.

The chain employs TRBV19 and TRBJ1-1, with TRBD1 matching over 7 bases. V was clipped by 5 bases and J by 1 base; unmatched bases: 4. The V gene's germline CDR1 is LNHDA and CDR2 SQIVND (reference sequence). The CDR3 has 14 amino acids. The CDR3 loop is CASSLGTANTEAFF. The CDR3 nucleotides read TGTGCCAGTAGTCTCGGGACAGCGAACACTGAAGCTTTCTTT.